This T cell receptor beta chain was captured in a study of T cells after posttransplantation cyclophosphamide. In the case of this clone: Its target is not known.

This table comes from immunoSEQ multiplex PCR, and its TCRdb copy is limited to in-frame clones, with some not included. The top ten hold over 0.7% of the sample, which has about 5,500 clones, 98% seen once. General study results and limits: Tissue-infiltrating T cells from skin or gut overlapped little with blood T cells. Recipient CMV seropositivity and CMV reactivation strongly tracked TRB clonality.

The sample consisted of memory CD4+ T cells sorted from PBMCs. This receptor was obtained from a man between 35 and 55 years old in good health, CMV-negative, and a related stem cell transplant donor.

The CDR3 spells CASSVGTSGYNEQFF. The CDR3 coding sequence is TGTGCCAGCAGCGTAGGGACTAGCGGTTACAATGAGCAGTTCTTC. The V gene is TRBV9, the J gene TRBJ2-1; 10 bases fit TRBD2. V gave up 0 bases and J gave up 4 bases; unmatched junction bases: 1. CDR1 and CDR2 from the germline V gene are SGDLS and YYNGEE. CDR3 length: 15 residues.